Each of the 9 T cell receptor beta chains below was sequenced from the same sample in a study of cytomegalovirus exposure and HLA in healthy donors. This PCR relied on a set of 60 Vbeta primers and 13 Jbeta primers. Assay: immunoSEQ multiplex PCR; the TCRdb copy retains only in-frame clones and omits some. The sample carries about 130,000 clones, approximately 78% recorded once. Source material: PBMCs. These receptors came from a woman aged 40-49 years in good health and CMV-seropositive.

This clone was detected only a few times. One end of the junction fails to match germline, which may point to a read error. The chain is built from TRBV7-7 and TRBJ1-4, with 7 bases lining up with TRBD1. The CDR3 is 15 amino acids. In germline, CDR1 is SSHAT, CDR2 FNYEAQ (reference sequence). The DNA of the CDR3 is TGTGCTAGCAGCCCGTACAGGGGAGAAGGTGAAAAACTGTTTTTT. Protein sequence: CASSPYRGEGEKLFF.

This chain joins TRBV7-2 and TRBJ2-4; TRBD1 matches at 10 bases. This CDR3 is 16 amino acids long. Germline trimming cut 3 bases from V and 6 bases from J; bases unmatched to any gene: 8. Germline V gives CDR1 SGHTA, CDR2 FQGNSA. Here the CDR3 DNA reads TGTGCCAGCAGCTTTCGACAGGGGGCGGTGAGAAACATTCAGTACTTC. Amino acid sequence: CASSFRQGAVRNIQYF.

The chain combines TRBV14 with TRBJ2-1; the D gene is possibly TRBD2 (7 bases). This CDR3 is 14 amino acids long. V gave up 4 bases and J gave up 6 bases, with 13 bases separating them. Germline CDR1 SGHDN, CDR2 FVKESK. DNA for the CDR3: TGTGCCAGCAGCCTTACAGGGAGGGGCAATGAGCAGTTCTTC. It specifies CASSLTGRGNEQFF.

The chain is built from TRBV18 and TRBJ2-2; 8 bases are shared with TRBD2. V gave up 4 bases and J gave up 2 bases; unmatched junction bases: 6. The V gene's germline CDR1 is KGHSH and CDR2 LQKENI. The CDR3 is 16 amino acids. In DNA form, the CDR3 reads TGTGCCAGCTCACTTGAGCGGGGGACAAACACCGGGGAGCTGTTTTTT. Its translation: CASSLERGTNTGELFF.

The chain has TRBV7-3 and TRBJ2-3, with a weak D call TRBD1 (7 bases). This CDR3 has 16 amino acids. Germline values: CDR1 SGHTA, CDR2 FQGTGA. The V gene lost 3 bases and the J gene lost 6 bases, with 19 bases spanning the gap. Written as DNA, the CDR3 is TGTGCCAGCAGCTTCGGTGGTCAGGGGGGCAGGGATACGCAGTATTTT. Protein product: CASSFGGQGGRDTQYF.

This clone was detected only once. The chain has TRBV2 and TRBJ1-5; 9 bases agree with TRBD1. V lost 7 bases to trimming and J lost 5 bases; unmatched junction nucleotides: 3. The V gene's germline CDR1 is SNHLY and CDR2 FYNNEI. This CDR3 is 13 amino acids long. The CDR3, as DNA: TGTGCCAGCAAGGGACAGGGCGATCAGCCCCAGCATTTT. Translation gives CASKGQGDQPQHF.

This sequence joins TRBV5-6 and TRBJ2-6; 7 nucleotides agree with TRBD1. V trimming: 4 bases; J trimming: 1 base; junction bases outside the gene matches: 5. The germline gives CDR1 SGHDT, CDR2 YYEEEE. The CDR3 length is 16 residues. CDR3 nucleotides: TGTGCCAGCAGCATAGACAGGGTGTCTGGGGCCAACGTCCTGACTTTC. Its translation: CASSIDRVSGANVLTF.

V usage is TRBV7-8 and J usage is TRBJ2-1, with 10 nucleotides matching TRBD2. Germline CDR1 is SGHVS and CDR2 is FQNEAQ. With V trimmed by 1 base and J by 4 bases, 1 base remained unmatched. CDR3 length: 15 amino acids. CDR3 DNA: TGTGCCAGCAGCTTAGTTAGCGGGGGGTACAATGAGCAGTTCTTC. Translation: CASSLVSGGYNEQFF.

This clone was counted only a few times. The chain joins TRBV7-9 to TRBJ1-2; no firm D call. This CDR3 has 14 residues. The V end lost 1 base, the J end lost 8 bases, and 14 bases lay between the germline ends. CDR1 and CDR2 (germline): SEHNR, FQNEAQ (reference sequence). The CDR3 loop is CASSLGATDPGYTF. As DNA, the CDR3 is TGTGCCAGCAGCTTAGGGGCCACGGATCCCGGCTACACCTTC.